The 17 T cell receptor beta chains below were found in one sample sequenced in a study of molecular identifiers for immune sequencing clone quantification. Via MiXCR, TCRdb re-called the PCR reads, giving one row per CDR3 protein. The sample includes 10,000 to 12,000 distinct CDR3 sequences, 21% seen only once; the top ten take 1.4% to 1.5%. Material for sequencing was naive CD8+ T cells from blood, with Jurkat cell RNA spiked in. The subset: FACS-sorted CD8+CD4-CCR7+CD45RA+ naive T cells. These receptor sequences come from a human donor in good health. Some libraries in this study had Jurkat cell RNA spiked in.

By its share, this clonotype is medium-sized. The chain is built from TRBV27 and TRBJ2-3; weak D call: TRBD2 (6 bases). V was clipped by 5 bases and J by 4 bases, with 19 bases between them. The length of the CDR3 is 16 residues. Germline V lookup: CDR1 MNHEY, CDR2 SMNVEV (reference sequence). The CDR3 sequence: CASSPKLAWRADTQYF. CDR3 DNA sequence: TGTGCCAGCAGTCCCAAATTGGCCTGGAGGGCAGATACGCAGTATTTT.

CDR3 in DNA: TGTGCCAGCAGGGGGGGGAACACTGAAGCTTTCTTT. Protein sequence: CASRGGNTEAFF. This chain uses TRBV12-3 or TRBV12-4 with TRBJ1-1; perhaps TRBD1 as D (5 bases). The CDR3 extends over 12 amino acids. V was cut by 6 bases and J by 1 base, with 6 bases left in between.

In its sample, this clonotype is medium-sized (0.01 to 0.1%). J is TRBJ2-3 and V is TRBV10-2; D gene ambiguous. CDR3 length: 13 residues. V shed 6 bases and J shed 2 bases, with 9 bases lying between them. Germline CDR1 reads WSHSY; CDR2 reads SAAADI. This CDR3 is CASRDGPTDTQYF. For the CDR3, the DNA is TGCGCCAGCAGGGACGGACCCACAGATACGCAGTATTTT.

This clonotype was seen many times. The genes are TRBV14 and TRBJ2-1, with no clear D. The germline V and J ends were trimmed by 5 bases and 1 base, with 12 bases remaining between them. The CDR3 covers 15 residues. Germline-derived CDR1 and CDR2 are SGHDN and FVKESK. CDR3 protein: CASSSLLGSYNEQFF. The CDR3 DNA sequence: TGTGCCAGCAGCTCCCTCCTTGGGTCCTACAATGAGCAGTTCTTC.

In its sample, this clonotype is medium-sized. V and J are TRBV4-2 and TRBJ2-6; 9 bases map to TRBD1. This CDR3 has 16 residues. Germline values: CDR1 LGHNA, CDR2 YNFKEQ. The trim removed 6 bases at V and 2 bases at J, leaving 5 bases unmatched. CDR3 loop: CASSPGQGTGANVLTF. As DNA, the CDR3 is TGTGCCAGCAGTCCGGGACAGGGAACTGGGGCCAACGTCCTGACTTTC.

The table lists this clonotype with a few counts. V gene TRBV12-3 or TRBV12-4 combines with J gene TRBJ2-6; the D gene is possibly TRBD1 (5 bases). V lost 1 base and J 3 bases, leaving 7 bases between the germline ends. This CDR3 comprises 15 residues. Written as DNA, the CDR3 is TGTGCCAGCAGTTTAGAAGGGGTTGGGGCCAACGTCCTGACTTTC. This gives the protein CASSLEGVGANVLTF.

Notes on this clonotype: Being one base from a much bigger clone, this may be a read error. This chain joins TRBV6-2 or TRBV6-3 and TRBJ2-3; D could derive from TRBD1 or TRBD2 (5 bases each). Trimming left V 11 bases short and J 6 bases short, with 24 bases between. CDR3 size: 15 residues. Germline V gene data show CDR1 as MNHEY and CDR2 as SVGEGT. CDR3 sequence reads: CAGTPGTSDWDTQYF. CDR3 in DNA: TGTGCCGGCACCCCAGGGACCTCGGATTGGGATACGCAGTATTTT.

This clonotype is labeled medium-sized. This chain connects TRBV6-1 to TRBJ2-7; a possible D gene is TRBD1 (6 bases). CDR1 MNHNS and CDR2 SASEGT come from the germline V gene. V was pared by 1 base and J by 0 bases, with 13 bases between. This CDR3 region has 16 residues. The CDR3 region has the DNA TGTGCCAGCAGTGAAGTTCAGGGGACATACTCCTACGAGCAGTACTTC. It encodes CASSEVQGTYSYEQYF.

By sample fraction, this clonotype is medium-sized (0.01 to 0.1%). The V call is TRBV5-6, the J call TRBJ2-3; TRBD2 aligns across 8 bases. Germline CDR1 and CDR2: SGHDT and YYEEEE. Losses at the gene ends were 6 bases for V and 0 bases for J; bases not matched to a gene: 9. The CDR3 has 16 amino acids. As DNA, the CDR3 is TGTGCCAGCACCACCGGGACTAGAGACAGCACAGATACGCAGTATTTT. Its protein product is CASTTGTRDSTDTQYF. Filled out from reference TRBV5-6 and TRBJ2-3, the complete variable domain reads DAGVTQSPTHLIKTRGQQVTLRCSPKSGHDTVSWYQQALGQGPQFIFQYYEEEERQRGNFPDRFSGHQFPNYSSELNVNALLLGDSALYLCASTTGTRDSTDTQYFGPGTRLTVL.

This clonotype was observed a few times. The V and J genes are TRBV19 and TRBJ2-2; D remains ambiguous. CDR1 is LNHDA, CDR2 SQIVND, per germline (reference sequence). V shed 4 bases and J shed 6 bases, with 12 bases lying between them. The CDR3 extends over 14 amino acids. The CDR3 is CASSTVLSAGELFF. The CDR3 region has the DNA TGTGCCAGTAGTACGGTACTCAGCGCCGGGGAGCTGTTTTTT.

Remarks on this clonotype: This may stem from a read error, because a much larger clone lies one nucleotide away. This chain's CDR3 is CASSRLAGTDTRYF. CDR3 bases: TGTGCCAGCAGTCGACTAGCGGGCACAGATACGCGGTATTTT. This sequence joins TRBV12-3 or TRBV12-4 and TRBJ2-3; TRBD2 agrees at 10 bases. The CDR3 is 14 amino acids.

This clonotype counts as medium-sized. This chain connects TRBV29-1 to TRBJ2-3; D may be TRBD2 (6 bases). Trimming stripped 4 bases from V and 0 bases from J, with 11 bases between. The CDR3 consists of 14 residues. Germline-derived CDR1 and CDR2 are SQVTM and ANQGSEA. In DNA, the CDR3 is TGCAGCGTTGTAGTCGCGGGGAGCACAGATACGCAGTATTTT. It translates to CSVVVAGSTDTQYF.

In this sample, this clonotype turned up a few times. The chain combines TRBV27 with TRBJ2-7, with a tentative D call TRBD1 (6 bases). The V gene's germline CDR1 is MNHEY and CDR2 SMNVEV (reference sequence). With 5 bases removed from V and 0 bases from J, the gap between germline ends came to 8 bases. The CDR3 is 13 residues long. In DNA form, the CDR3 reads TGTGCCAGCAGTGAGACAGGCTCCTACGAGCAGTACTTC. This encodes CASSETGSYEQYF.

Relative to its sample, this clonotype is medium-sized. V and J are TRBV7-9 and TRBJ2-7; maybe TRBD1 (6 bases). Between the trimmed V and J ends, which lost 5 bases and 7 bases, there was a span of 9 bases. The germline CDR1 and CDR2 sequences are SEHNR and FQNEAQ (reference sequence). CDR3 length equals 11 residues. The CDR3 sequence is CASSLGTEQYF. CDR3 nucleotides: TGTGCCAGCAGCCTTGGGACAGAGCAGTACTTC.

This clonotype counts as medium-sized. The chain joins TRBV27 to TRBJ2-5; a possible D gene is TRBD1 (6 bases). V shed 3 bases and J shed 5 bases, with 13 bases lying between them. The CDR3 is 14 amino acids. Germline V CDR1 and CDR2: MNHEY, SMNVEV (reference sequence). Here the CDR3 DNA reads TGTGCCAGCAGTTTTCGACAGGAGGCGGAGACCCAGTACTTC. It translates to CASSFRQEAETQYF.

Notes on this clonotype: Being one base from a much bigger clone, this may be a read error. This chain's CDR3 is CSVPRVGDGRSF. CDR3 in DNA: TGCAGCGTCCCCCGGGTAGGAGACGGGAGGTCCTTC. The V and J genes are TRBV29-1 and TRBJ2-1; 7 bases fit TRBD2. Germline V gene lookup returns CDR1 SQVTM and CDR2 ANQGSEA. The CDR3 sequence is 12 residues long.

This clonotype rates as medium-sized (0.01 to 0.1%). The chain is built from TRBV24-1 and TRBJ2-7; D uncertain. Trimming shortened V by 5 bases and J by 6 bases, and 10 bases separated the two germline ends. The length of the CDR3 is 12 residues. The V gene's germline CDR1 is KGHDR and CDR2 SFDVKD. Written as DNA, the CDR3 is TGTGCCACCAGTGCCCCCCAAGGCGAGCAGTACTTC. This encodes CATSAPQGEQYF.